A selection of T cell receptor beta chains follows, all from one sample in a study of cytomegalovirus exposure and HLA in healthy donors. Assay used: immunoSEQ multiplex PCR; TCRdb lists only in-frame clones, some missing. This table has 160,000 or so clones, almost 80% appearing once. Sequencing used PBMCs. These receptors all stem from a male donor in good health and CMV-seronegative. The CDR3 runs from the conserved cysteine through the conserved F or W. A D gene is named only where the DNA matches it firmly. Not every row has a clone size; where given, it reads once, few, many or a size class.

TRBV28,NA,TRBJ1-1,NA,TGTGCCAGCAGTCCCCCCTCGAACACTGAAGCTTTCTTT,CASSPPSNTEAFF
TRBV5-5,NA,TRBJ1-3,once,TGTGCCAGCAGCGGCGCCAACCCTCGGGGGAGCTCTGGAAACACCATATATTTT,CASSGANPRGSSGNTIYF
TRBV5-8,TRBD2,TRBJ2-1,NA,TGTGCCAGCAGCTTGGTTGGCGGGAGCGGGAATGAGCAGTTCTTC,CASSLVGGSGNEQFF
TRBV7-9,NA,TRBJ2-3,NA,TGTGCCAGCAGCTCACAGGGAGATACGCAGTATTTT,CASSSQGDTQYF
TRBV18,TRBD1,TRBJ1-1,once,TGTGCCAGCTCCGGACAGGCGAACACTGAAGCTTTCTTT,CASSGQANTEAFF
TRBV11-3,TRBD1,TRBJ2-6,NA,TGTGCCAGCAGCCCGGGGACAGCTGCTTTTGCCAACGTCCTGACTTTC,CASSPGTAAFANVLTF
TRBV4-1,NA,TRBJ1-3,NA,TGCGCCACCACGACATTCTCCGGCTCTGGAAACACCATATATTTT,CATTTFSGSGNTIYF
TRBV7-2,NA,TRBJ2-2,NA,TGTGCCAGCAGCTCCCGCCGCGGGCAGGGGACCGGGGAGCTGTTTTTT,CASSSRRGQGTGELFF
TRBV11-2,NA,TRBJ2-5,NA,TGTGCCAGCAGCTCCGAGGGGAGACGGGAGGAGACCCAGTACTTC,CASSSEGRREETQYF
TRBV28,TRBD1,TRBJ1-5,NA,TGTGCCAGCAGTCCTGGACAGGGGAGAAATCAGCCCCAGCATTTT,CASSPGQGRNQPQHF
TRBV4-3,NA,TRBJ2-2,NA,TGCGCCAGCAGCCAAGGTTACAGGGCCCTAGACAACACCGGGGAGCTGTTTTTT,CASSQGYRALDNTGELFF
TRBV2,TRBD2,TRBJ2-1,NA,TGTGCCAGCAGTCCTCTAGCGGGAGGTTCCTACAATGAGCAGTTCTTC,CASSPLAGGSYNEQFF
TRBV7-2,NA,TRBJ2-3,NA,TGTGCCAGCAGCTTACAACAGGTAGATACGCAGTATTTT,CASSLQQVDTQYF
TRBV5-8,NA,TRBJ2-2,NA,TGTGCCAGCAGCTTTTGGGGCTCGAACACCGGGGAGCTGTTTTTT,CASSFWGSNTGELFF
TRBV6-4,NA,TRBJ1-2,NA,TGTGCCAGCAGTGGACCCGGGGGTGGCTACACCTTC,CASSGPGGGYTF
TRBV9,TRBD1,TRBJ2-1,NA,TGTGCCAGCAGCATCGGGACAGGGGGAAATGAGCAGTTCTTC,CASSIGTGGNEQFF
TRBV4-2,TRBD2,TRBJ2-1,once,TGTGCCAGCAGCCAAGATGGGTTAGCGGGGGTCGGAGAGCAGTTCTTC,CASSQDGLAGVGEQFF
TRBV5-1,TRBD1,TRBJ2-5,NA,TGCGCCAGCGGGGGGACAGGGAGAGAGACCCAGTACTTC,CASGGTGRETQYF
TRBV7-9,TRBD2,TRBJ2-1,NA,TGTTCCAGCAGCTCCGGGAGGGAGCAGTTCTTC,CSSSSGREQFF
TRBV7-2,NA,TRBJ2-3,NA,TGTGCCAGCAGCTCCGACTCTATAGACACAGATACGCAGTATTTT,CASSSDSIDTDTQYF
TRBV6-1,NA,TRBJ1-5,NA,TGTGCCAGCAGAGAGGCAGGGAATCAGCCCCAGCATTTT,CASREAGNQPQHF
TRBV28,TRBD1,TRBJ1-1,NA,TGTGCCAGCAGCTTGACAGGGGAAGCTTTCTTT,CASSLTGEAFF
TRBV2,NA,TRBJ2-7,NA,TGTGCCAGCAGTGAAGGGGGAGTCTACGAGCAGTACTTC,CASSEGGVYEQYF
TRBV29-1,TRBD1,TRBJ2-6,NA,TGCAGCGTGAGACAGGGGGCTGGGGCCAACGTCCTGACTTTC,CSVRQGAGANVLTF
TRBV12-5,NA,TRBJ1-5,NA,TGTGCTAGTGGTTTGCCCGGAGTGGGTAGCAATCAGCCCCAGCATTTT,CASGLPGVGSNQPQHF
TRBV13,TRBD2,TRBJ2-1,NA,TGTGCCAGCAGCCATACTAGCGAGTTCTACAATGAGCAGTTCTTC,CASSHTSEFYNEQFF
TRBV6-6,NA,TRBJ2-7,NA,TGTGCCAGCACCCAGGCGGAGGGGGCATCCTACGAGCAGTACTTC,CASTQAEGASYEQYF
TRBV11-2,TRBD1,TRBJ1-2,NA,TGTGCCAGCAGCGTCGACAGGGTGCGTGGCTACACCTTC,CASSVDRVRGYTF
TRBV6-5,NA,TRBJ2-7,NA,TGTGCCAGCAGCAGGACAGAAAGATACGAGCAGTACTTC,CASSRTERYEQYF
TRBV5-6,TRBD1,TRBJ2-5,NA,TGTGCCAGCAGCTCCCCGACAGGGAATGAAGAGACCCAGTACTTC,CASSSPTGNEETQYF
TRBV29-1,TRBD1,TRBJ2-7,NA,TGCAGCGTTGAAGTCCGAGCAGGGGGCTACGAGCAGTACTTC,CSVEVRAGGYEQYF
TRBV7-2,TRBD1,TRBJ2-7,NA,TGTGCCAGCAGCTCCTACAGGGGAAGCTCCTACGAGCAGTACTTC,CASSSYRGSSYEQYF
TRBV7-2,TRBD2,TRBJ2-7,NA,TGTGCCAGCAGCCCCAATCTAGCGGGGTCCTACGAGCAGTACTTC,CASSPNLAGSYEQYF
TRBV18,NA,TRBJ1-4,NA,TGTGCCAGCTCCAGGACAGAGGTTGAAAAACTGTTTTTT,CASSRTEVEKLFF
TRBV2,NA,TRBJ1-1,NA,TGTGCCAGCACTCCGGGGAGGGTTTTGAACACTGAAGCTTTCTTT,CASTPGRVLNTEAFF
TRBV29-1,NA,TRBJ2-2,NA,TGCAGCGTTGAAGAAACGGGTACGAGCACCGGGGAGCTGTTTTTT,CSVEETGTSTGELFF
TRBV9,NA,TRBJ2-2,few,TGTGCCAGCAGCGCAATTACGGGACATTTGAACACCGGGGAGCTGTTTTTT,CASSAITGHLNTGELFF
TRBV7-3,NA,TRBJ2-5,NA,TGTGCCAGCAGCTCTCAAGCCGGAGGTCAGGAGACCCAGTACTTC,CASSSQAGGQETQYF
TRBV5-1,TRBD2,TRBJ2-7,NA,TGCGCCAGCAGCTTCACACTAGCGGGGGGCTCCTACGAGCAGTACTTC,CASSFTLAGGSYEQYF
TRBV14,NA,TRBJ2-1,NA,TGTGCCAGCAGCCGCGAGGCGTCCTACAATGAGCAGTTCTTC,CASSREASYNEQFF
TRBV7-2,NA,TRBJ2-6,NA,TGTGCCAGCAGCCTAGAGGGGAACTCTGGGGCCAACGTCCTGACTTTC,CASSLEGNSGANVLTF
TRBV5-5,NA,TRBJ2-7,NA,TGTGCCAGCAGCATCTCCCCCACGGGATCCTACGAGCAGTACTTC,CASSISPTGSYEQYF
TRBV5-1,NA,TRBJ2-1,NA,TGCGCCAGCAGCTTGGTCCAGCCAGGCTACAATGAGCAGTTCTTC,CASSLVQPGYNEQFF
TRBV19,TRBD2,TRBJ2-5,NA,TGTGCCAGTAGCGGGGGGGCCCGGCAAGAGACCCAGTACTTC,CASSGGARQETQYF